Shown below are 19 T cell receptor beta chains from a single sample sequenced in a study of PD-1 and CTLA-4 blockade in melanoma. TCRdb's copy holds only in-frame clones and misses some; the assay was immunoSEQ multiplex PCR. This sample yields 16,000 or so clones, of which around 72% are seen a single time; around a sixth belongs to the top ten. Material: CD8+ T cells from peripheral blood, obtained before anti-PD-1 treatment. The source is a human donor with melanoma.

CDR3 in amino acids: CASSFRTPCSRAQYF. DNA for the CDR3: TGTGCCAGCAGCTTCCGGACACCTTGCAGTAGGGCCCAGTACTTC. This chain connects TRBV13 to TRBJ2-5; D might be TRBD1 (5 bases). CDR3 length: 15 residues. Between the trimmed V and J ends, which lost 3 bases and 9 bases, there was a span of 20 bases. The germline gives CDR1 PRHDT, CDR2 FYEKMQ (reference sequence). Together with reference TRBV13 and TRBJ2-5, the CDR3 gives the full variable domain: AAGVIQSPRHLIKEKRETATLKCYPIPRHDTVYWYQQGPGQDPQFLISFYEKMQSDKGSIPDRFSAQQFSDYHSELNMSSLELGDSALYFCASSFRTPCSRAQYFGPGTRLLVL.

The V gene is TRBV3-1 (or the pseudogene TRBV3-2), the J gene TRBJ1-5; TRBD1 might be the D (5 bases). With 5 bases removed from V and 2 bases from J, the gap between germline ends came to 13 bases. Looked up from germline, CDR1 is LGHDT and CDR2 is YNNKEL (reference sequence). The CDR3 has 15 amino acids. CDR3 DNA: TGTGCCAGCAGCGCCAACGCGGGGGGCAATCAGCCCCAGCATTTT. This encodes CASSANAGGNQPQHF.

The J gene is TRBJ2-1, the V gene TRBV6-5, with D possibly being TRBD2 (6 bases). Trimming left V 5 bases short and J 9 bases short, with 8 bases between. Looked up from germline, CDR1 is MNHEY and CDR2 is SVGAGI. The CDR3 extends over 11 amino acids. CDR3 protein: CASSQEGEQFF. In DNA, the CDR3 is TGTGCCAGCAGTCAGGAGGGTGAGCAGTTCTTC.

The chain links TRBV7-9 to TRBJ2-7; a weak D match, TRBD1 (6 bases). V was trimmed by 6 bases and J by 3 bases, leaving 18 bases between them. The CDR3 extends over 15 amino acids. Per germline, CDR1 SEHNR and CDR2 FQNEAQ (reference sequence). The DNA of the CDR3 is TGTGCCAGCAGTCGTCGACAGGACGTCGGCTACGAGCAGTACTTC. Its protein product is CASSRRQDVGYEQYF.

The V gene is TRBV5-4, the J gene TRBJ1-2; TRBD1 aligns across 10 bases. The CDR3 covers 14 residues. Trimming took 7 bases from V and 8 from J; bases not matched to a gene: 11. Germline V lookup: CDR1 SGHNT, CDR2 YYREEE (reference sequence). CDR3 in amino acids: CASLIMGQGNGYTF. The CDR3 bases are TGTGCCAGCCTGATAATGGGACAGGGGAACGGCTACACCTTC.

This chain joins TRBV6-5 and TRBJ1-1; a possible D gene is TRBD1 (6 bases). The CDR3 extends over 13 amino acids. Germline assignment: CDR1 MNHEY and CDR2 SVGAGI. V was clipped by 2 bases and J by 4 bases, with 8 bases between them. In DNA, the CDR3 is TGTGCCAGCAGTTACAAAGGGGGCACTGAAGCTTTCTTT. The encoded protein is CASSYKGGTEAFF.

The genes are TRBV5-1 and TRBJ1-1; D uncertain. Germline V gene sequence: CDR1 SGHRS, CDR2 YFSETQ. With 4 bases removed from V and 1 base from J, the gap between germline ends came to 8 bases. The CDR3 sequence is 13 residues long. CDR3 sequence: CASSPRPNTEAFF. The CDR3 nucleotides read TGCGCCAGCAGCCCACGGCCGAACACTGAAGCTTTCTTT.

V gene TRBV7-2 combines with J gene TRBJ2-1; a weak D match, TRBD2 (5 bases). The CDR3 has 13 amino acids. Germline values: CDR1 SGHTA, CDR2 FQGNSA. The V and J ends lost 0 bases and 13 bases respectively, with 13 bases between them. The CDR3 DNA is TGTGCCAGCAGCTTAGCCGGAACTAGGCTTCAGTTCTTC. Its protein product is CASSLAGTRLQFF. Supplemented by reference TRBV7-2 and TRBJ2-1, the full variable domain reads GAGVSQSPSNKVTEKGKDVELRCDPISGHTALYWYRQSLGQGLEFLIYFQGNSAPDKSGLPSDRFSAERTGGSVSTLTIQRTQQEDSAVYLCASSLAGTRLQFFGPGTRLTVL.

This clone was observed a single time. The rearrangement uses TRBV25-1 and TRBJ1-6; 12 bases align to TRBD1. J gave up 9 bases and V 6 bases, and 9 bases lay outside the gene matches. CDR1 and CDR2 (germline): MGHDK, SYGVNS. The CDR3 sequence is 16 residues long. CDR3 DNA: TGTGCCAGCAGGTCCCGGGGACAGGGGGCGTTTTCACCCCTCCACTTT. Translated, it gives CASRSRGQGAFSPLHF.

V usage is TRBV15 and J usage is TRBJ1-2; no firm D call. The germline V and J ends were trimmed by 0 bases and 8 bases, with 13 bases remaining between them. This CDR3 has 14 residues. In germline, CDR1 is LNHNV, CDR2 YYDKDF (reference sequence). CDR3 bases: TGTGCCACCAGCAGAGATTCCAGGTTTGGAGGCTACACCTTC. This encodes CATSRDSRFGGYTF.

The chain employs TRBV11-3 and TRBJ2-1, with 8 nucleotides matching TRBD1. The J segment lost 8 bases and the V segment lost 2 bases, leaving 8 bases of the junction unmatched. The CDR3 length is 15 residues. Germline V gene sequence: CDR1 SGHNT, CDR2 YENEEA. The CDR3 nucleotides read TGTGCCAGCAGCTTATTAGCAGGGGGCGCCGATGAGCAGTTCTTC. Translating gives CASSLLAGGADEQFF.

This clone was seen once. Here the CDR3 reads CASQRQGFPGEQYF. CDR3 nucleotides: TGTGCCAGCCAAAGACAGGGGTTTCCGGGGGAGCAGTACTTC. The gene calls are TRBV11-2 and TRBJ2-7; 8 bases are a match to TRBD1. CDR1 and CDR2 (germline): SGHAT, FQNNGV. With 8 bases clipped from V and 7 bases from J, the junction kept 13 bases outside the gene matches. This CDR3 is built from 14 residues.

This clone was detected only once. The CDR3 coding sequence is TGCGCCAGCAGTGAGATGGGGACCGGGGCCAACGTCCTGACTTTC. Translation gives CASSEMGTGANVLTF. The rearrangement links TRBV10-2 to TRBJ2-6, with D perhaps TRBD1 or TRBD2 (5 bases each). Per germline, CDR1 WSHSY and CDR2 SAAADI. V was clipped by 2 bases and J by 4 bases, with 9 bases between them. The length of the CDR3 is 15 residues.

In DNA, the CDR3 is TGTGCCAGCAGCCCTCCACCGGCAGGGTACAATGAGCAGTTCTTC. Amino acid sequence: CASSPPPAGYNEQFF. The chain has TRBV7-6 and TRBJ2-1, with TRBD1 as a possible D gene (5 bases). Deletions cut 5 bases from V and 4 bases from J, with 15 bases between. Germline V CDR1 and CDR2: SGHVS, FNYEAQ. The CDR3 has 15 residues.

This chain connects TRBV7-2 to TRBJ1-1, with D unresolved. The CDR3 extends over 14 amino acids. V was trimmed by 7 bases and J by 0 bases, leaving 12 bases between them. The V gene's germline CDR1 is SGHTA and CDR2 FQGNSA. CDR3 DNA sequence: TGTGCCAGCACCCCTTTAGGAGTGAACACTGAAGCTTTCTTT. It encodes CASTPLGVNTEAFF.

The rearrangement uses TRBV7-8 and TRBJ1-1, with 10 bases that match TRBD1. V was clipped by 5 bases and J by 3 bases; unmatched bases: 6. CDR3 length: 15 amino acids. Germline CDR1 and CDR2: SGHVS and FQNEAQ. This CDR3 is CASSPDRGRDTEAFF. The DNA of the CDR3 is TGTGCCAGCAGCCCCGACAGGGGGCGAGACACTGAAGCTTTCTTT.

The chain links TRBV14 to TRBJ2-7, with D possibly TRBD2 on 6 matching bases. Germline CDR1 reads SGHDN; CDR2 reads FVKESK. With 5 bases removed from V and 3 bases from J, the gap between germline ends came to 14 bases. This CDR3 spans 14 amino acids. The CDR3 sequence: CASSGYTGGYEQYF. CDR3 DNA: TGTGCCAGCAGCGGCTATACCGGGGGCTACGAGCAGTACTTC.

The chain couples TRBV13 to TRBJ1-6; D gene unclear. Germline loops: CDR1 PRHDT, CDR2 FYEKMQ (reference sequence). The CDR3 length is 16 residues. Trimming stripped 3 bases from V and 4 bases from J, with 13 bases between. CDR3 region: CASSLGGAIYNSPLHF. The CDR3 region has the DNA TGTGCCAGCAGCTTGGGAGGCGCGATTTATAATTCACCCCTCCACTTT.

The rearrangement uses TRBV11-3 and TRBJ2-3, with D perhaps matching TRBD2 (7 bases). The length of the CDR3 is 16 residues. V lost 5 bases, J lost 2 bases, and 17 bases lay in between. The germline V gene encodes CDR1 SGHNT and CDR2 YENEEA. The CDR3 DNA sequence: TGTGCCAGCAGCGGCCGGGGGGCGACATACACAGATACGCAGTATTTT. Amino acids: CASSGRGATYTDTQYF.